These T cell receptor beta chains were read from a single sample in a study of cytomegalovirus exposure and HLA in healthy donors. Sequenced by immunoSEQ multiplex PCR; TCRdb stores in-frame clones only, minus some. The data contain about 150,000 clones, 73% of them singletons. Sequenced material: PBMCs. The receptors were gathered from a woman aged 18-29 years in good health and CMV-seronegative. Both conserved end residues are part of each CDR3. The D gene is left open where the match is weak. The size field is filled for only some rows; it gives once, few, many or a size class.

TRBJ1-4 | . | TRBV10-3 | . | TGTGCCATCAGTGACTCCGTGACTGCCGAAAAACTGTTTTTT | CAISDSVTAEKLFF
TRBJ1-3 | . | TRBV23-1 | . | TGCGCCAGCAGTCAATCGGCGGTGCGGGCCGACTCTGGAAACACCATATATTTT | CASSQSAVRADSGNTIYF
TRBJ2-7 | TRBD1 | TRBV5-1 | . | TGCGCCAGCAGCATACCGGGACAGAGGTCCTACGAGCAGTACTTC | CASSIPGQRSYEQYF
TRBJ2-6 | . | TRBV9 | once | TGTGCCAGCAGCGTAGGGTTACTGAGCTCTGGGGCCAACGTCCTGACTTTC | CASSVGLLSSGANVLTF
TRBJ1-1 | TRBD1 | TRBV30 | few | TGTGCCTGGAGGAGAGACAGGGCGAACACTGAAGCTTTCTTT | CAWRRDRANTEAFF
TRBJ2-1 | . | TRBV6-5 | . | TGTGCCAGCAGCAAAGGACTCACCCCACGAGGTGAGCAGTTCTTC | CASSKGLTPRGEQFF
TRBJ2-1 | TRBD2 | TRBV5-6 | . | TGTGCCAGCAACCCGAGAGCGGGATCCCGTATCGATGAGCAGTTCTTC | CASNPRAGSRIDEQFF
TRBJ1-4 | TRBD1 | TRBV10-3 | few | TGTGCCTCCTCCCGGGACAGGGGTGCAACTAATGAAAAACTGTTTTTT | CASSRDRGATNEKLFF
TRBJ1-3 | . | TRBV11-3 | . | TGTGCCAGCATGGACAACTCTGGAAACACCATATATTTT | CASMDNSGNTIYF
TRBJ2-3 | . | TRBV6-4 | . | TGTGCCAGCAGTACCTGCGTAGCTACGCAGTATTTT | CASSTCVATQYF
TRBJ1-1 | TRBD1 | TRBV19 | . | TGTGCCAGTTGCCGCGCAGGGGGCGCAGAAGCTTTCTTT | CASCRAGGAEAFF
TRBJ1-1 | TRBD1 | TRBV5-4 | . | TGTGCCAGCAGCTTGGATCAGGGGGCAACTGAAGCTTTCTTT | CASSLDQGATEAFF
TRBJ1-2 | TRBD1 | TRBV7-2 | . | TGTGCCAGCAGCTTCCAGGACAGGGGGCATGGCTACACCTTC | CASSFQDRGHGYTF
TRBJ1-5 | . | TRBV6-1 | . | TGTGCCAGCACCTACAGGGAGCGCAATCAGCCCCAGCATTTT | CASTYRERNQPQHF
TRBJ1-1 | . | TRBV29-1 | . | TGCAGCGTTGAAGAGAGAGCTGAAGCTTTCTTT | CSVEERAEAFF
TRBJ2-5 | TRBD2 | TRBV5-8 | . | TGTGCCAGCAGCTTGCTTGGTCTAGCGGCTCGGAAGACCCAGTACTTC | CASSLLGLAARKTQYF
TRBJ1-1 | . | TRBV6-6 | . | TGTGCCAGCAGTTGGCGGGGTGCGGAAGCTGAAGCTTTCTTT | CASSWRGAEAEAFF
TRBJ2-1 | TRBD2 | TRBV9 | . | TGTGCCAGCAGCGGTAGCGGGAGGGGGGGATACAATGAGCAGTTCTTC | CASSGSGRGGYNEQFF
TRBJ1-4 | . | TRBV9 | . | TGTGCCAGCAGCGCAGAGGGCAGACCGAATGAAAAACTGTTTTTT | CASSAEGRPNEKLFF
TRBJ2-5 | TRBD2 | TRBV4-3 | . | TGCGCCAGCAGCCAATACACCGGGGCTAGCGGGGGGTTGGGGGAGACCCAGTACTTC | CASSQYTGASGGLGETQYF
TRBJ2-7 | . | TRBV4-3 | . | TGCGCCAGCAGCCAAGACCTTAGCTCCTACGAGCAGTACTTC | CASSQDLSSYEQYF
TRBJ1-3 | . | TRBV28 | . | TGTGCCAGCACCCTCCCTTACAGGAGCGAAGGAAACACCATATATTTT | CASTLPYRSEGNTIYF
TRBJ2-3 | TRBD2 | TRBV18 | . | TGTGCCAGCTCACCACTTAGCGGGAGGGCCAGAACGCAGTATTTT | CASSPLSGRARTQYF
TRBJ2-1 | TRBD2 | TRBV5-6 | . | TGTGCCAGCAGCTTGGGGCTAGCGGGAGGGTACAATGAGCAGTTCTTC | CASSLGLAGGYNEQFF
TRBJ2-1 | . | TRBV7-8 | . | TGTGCCAGCAGCCGCACGACATACTACAATGAGCAGTTCTTC | CASSRTTYYNEQFF
TRBJ1-1 | TRBD1 | TRBV28 | . | TGTGCCAGCAGTTATCTCAACAGGGGGAACACTGAAGCTTTCTTT | CASSYLNRGNTEAFF
TRBJ2-3 | TRBD2 | TRBV25-1 | . | TGTGCCAGCTCCGCGAAGGGGACTAGTTCCAAAACAGATACGCAGTATTTT | CASSAKGTSSKTDTQYF
TRBJ2-5 | . | TRBV7-9 | . | TGTGCCAGCAGAAAAACCGGAGAGACCCAGTACTTC | CASRKTGETQYF
TRBJ1-5 | . | TRBV7-9 | . | TGTGCCAGCAGCTTAGGGCCGGGATTTAATCAGCCCCAGCATTTT | CASSLGPGFNQPQHF
TRBJ1-1 | TRBD1 | TRBV5-6 | once | TGTGCCAGCAGTTCGGGACAGCGAATGAACACTGAAGCTTTCTTT | CASSSGQRMNTEAFF
TRBJ1-4 | TRBD1 | TRBV5-1 | once | TGCGCCAGCAGCTTGGCGGGAACAGGGGGCATTGAAAAACTGTTTTTT | CASSLAGTGGIEKLFF
TRBJ2-7 | . | TRBV1 | . | TGCACCAGCAGCCAAGTTGGGACTTCTGGCTCCTACGAGCAGTACTTC | CTSSQVGTSGSYEQYF
TRBJ1-1 | . | TRBV28 | . | TGTGCCAGCAGCCCGGGTGGATACATGAACACTGAAGCTTTCTTT | CASSPGGYMNTEAFF
TRBJ2-5 | . | TRBV2 | . | TGTGCCAGCAGTGTCAACGTCCGCCAGGGGGGGACCCAGTACTTC | CASSVNVRQGGTQYF
TRBJ1-1 | . | TRBV19 | . | TGTGCCAGTAGTCTTTATACAGGGAACACTGAAGCTTTCTTT | CASSLYTGNTEAFF
TRBJ1-2 | . | TRBV27 | . | TGTGCCAGCAGTTTATTCGGTGGGGACAAAACGCACTATAGCTACACCTTC | CASSLFGGDKTHYSYTF
TRBJ2-1 | TRBD2 | TRBV6-5 | . | TGTGCCAGCAGTTATGGGACTAGCGGGTACAATGAGCAGTTCTTC | CASSYGTSGYNEQFF
TRBJ2-1 | . | TRBV7-9 | . | TGTGCCAGCAGCTTATTGGGGGGATCGTGGTCCTACAATGAGCAGTTCTTC | CASSLLGGSWSYNEQFF
TRBJ2-6 | . | TRBV5-1 | . | TGCGCCAGCAGCCATCAGGGCGCTGGGGCTAACGTCCTGACTTTC | CASSHQGAGANVLTF
TRBJ2-2 | TRBD2 | TRBV6-5 | many | TGTGCCAGCAGTTACTCAACTAGCGGTCACGGGGAGCTGTTTTTT | CASSYSTSGHGELFF
TRBJ1-5 | . | TRBV21-1 | . | TGTGCCAGCAGCGACCCTTGGGGAGGTCGTAGCAATCAGCCCCAGCATTTT | CASSDPWGGRSNQPQHF
TRBJ2-2 | TRBD2 | TRBV2 | . | TGTGCCAGCAGCAGGACTAGCGGAGCCGGGGAGCTGTTTTTT | CASSRTSGAGELFF
TRBJ1-5 | TRBD1 | TRBV27 | . | TGTGCCAGCAGTTGGACAGGGGCGCGCAATCAGCCCCAGCATTTT | CASSWTGARNQPQHF
TRBJ2-7 | . | TRBV9 | . | TGTGCCAGCAGCCCCTGGGCTGATTCCTACGAGCAGTACTTC | CASSPWADSYEQYF
TRBJ2-5 | . | TRBV5-1 | . | TGCGCCAGCAGCATCATTTCCCAAGAGACCCAGTACTTC | CASSIISQETQYF
TRBJ1-1 | TRBD1 | TRBV5-4 | . | TGTGCCAGCAGCTTGGACACGACAGGGGGGAACACTGAAGCTTTCTTT | CASSLDTTGGNTEAFF
TRBJ2-3 | TRBD2 | TRBV5-1 | once | TGCGCCAGCAGCTTGGCAGAAACTAGTTTCGCCGGGAGGGCGTCGGATACGCAGTATTTT | CASSLAETSFAGRASDTQYF
TRBJ2-3 | . | TRBV5-1 | . | TGCGCCAGCAGCGTGCCCGGGGGAAGAGCTTCAGATACGCAGTATTTT | CASSVPGGRASDTQYF
TRBJ2-3 | TRBD1 | TRBV5-6 | once | TGTGCCAGCAGCTGGTGGACAGGGTATTCCACAGATACGCAGTATTTT | CASSWWTGYSTDTQYF
TRBJ1-1 | . | TRBV5-4 | . | TGTGCCAGCACCAGGCGGGGGGGGAACACCGAAGCTTTCTTT | CASTRRGGNTEAFF
TRBJ1-2 | . | TRBV5-1 | . | TGCGCCAGCAGCCGGACGGGACTAGGATTAGAGTACTATGGCTACACCTTC | CASSRTGLGLEYYGYTF